The 30 T cell receptor beta chains listed next were all sequenced from one sample in a study of T cells in Graves' hyperthyroidism and ophthalmopathy (dated by TCRdb to 2018 to 2020). Libraries were built with multiplex PCR. For sequencing, an Illumina HiSeq 2000 was employed. TCR beta CDR3 regions were amplified from RNA transcripts. The first round of RT-PCR for the TCR CDR3 was performed with the HTBI primer set and the Qiagen OneStep RT-PCR kit. TCRdb reran the public reads through fastp at Q25 and MiXCR, keeping productive beta chains. A single entry per CDR3 protein holds the most common genes and DNA from its merged rows. The sample table records approximately 640,000 distinct CDR3 sequences; 15% to 20% of these occur just once. The top ten hold around 15% of the sample. Specimen: blood. These receptors were obtained from a man aged 50 or older with Graves' hyperthyroidism.

The chain has TRBV18 and TRBJ2-7, with 7 bases lining up with TRBD1. The V gene's germline CDR1 is KGHSH and CDR2 LQKENI. Germline trimming cut 6 bases from V and 5 bases from J; bases unmatched to any gene: 4. This CDR3 region has 12 residues. CDR3 sequence: CASSQGQHEQYF. CDR3 sequence (DNA): TGTGCCAGCTCCCAGGGACAGCACGAGCAGTACTTC.

On this clonotype itself: The junction departs from the called germline gene at one end, perhaps through a read error. This chain links TRBV9 with TRBJ2-1; the D gene could be TRBD1 or TRBD2 (6 bases each). Germline CDR1 is SGDLS and CDR2 is YYNGEE. The CDR3 runs 14 residues. The CDR3 DNA sequence: TGTGCCAGCAGCGTAGGGGGGCGGGACAATAAGCAGTTCTTC. The encoded protein is CASSVGGRDNKQFF.

This clonotype was observed many times. This chain joins TRBV27 and TRBJ1-2; possible D gene TRBD1, 6 bases. The CDR3 loop spans 13 amino acids. Per the germline V gene, CDR1 is MNHEY and CDR2 is SMNVEV (reference sequence). V lost 3 bases, J lost 8 bases, and 13 bases lay in between. This chain's CDR3 is CASSFSRGAGYTF. In DNA, the CDR3 is TGTGCCAGCAGTTTCTCCAGGGGCGCGGGCTACACCTTC.

CDR3 region: CASLTGTEQFF. DNA for the CDR3: TGTGCCAGTCTAACCGGGACAGAGCAGTTCTTC. V usage is TRBV6-2 or TRBV6-3 and J usage is TRBJ2-1; D perhaps matches TRBD1 (6 bases). The length of the CDR3 is 11 residues. Trimming pared 9 bases from V and 10 bases from J, leaving 13 bases between. Germline-derived CDR1 and CDR2 are MNHEY and SVGEGT.

This clonotype was counted a few times. The V gene is TRBV6-2 or TRBV6-3, the J gene TRBJ2-4; 10 bases agree with TRBD2. Germline assignment: CDR1 MNHEY and CDR2 SVGEGT. This CDR3 spans 19 amino acids. V gave up 6 bases and J gave up 0 bases; unmatched junction bases: 14. CDR3 sequence: CASSRRASGSVGAKNIQYF. In DNA form, the CDR3 reads TGTGCCAGCAGCCGACGGGCTAGCGGGAGTGTCGGAGCCAAAAACATTCAGTACTTC.

The chain links TRBV7-3 to TRBJ2-2; possibly TRBD1 for D (6 bases). V lost 1 base, J lost 4 bases, and 10 bases lay in between. Per germline, CDR1 SGHTA and CDR2 FQGTGA. CDR3 length: 15 residues. CDR3 in DNA: TGTGCCAGCAGCTTAAGAGGGACACGCACCGGGGAGCTGTTTTTT. The encoded protein is CASSLRGTRTGELFF.

The rearrangement joins TRBV19 to TRBJ2-3, with D tentatively TRBD1 (6 bases). The CDR3 sequence is 14 residues long. Trimming pared 7 bases from V and 1 base from J, leaving 12 bases between. The germline gives CDR1 LNHDA, CDR2 SQIVND (reference sequence). The CDR3 loop reads CASKGGAGTDTQYF. CDR3 DNA sequence: TGTGCCAGTAAAGGGGGAGCGGGCACAGATACGCAGTATTTT.

This clonotype was seen repeatedly, ten times or more. V usage is TRBV2 and J usage is TRBJ2-3; D unclear. Between the trimmed V and J ends, which lost 1 base and 2 bases, there was a span of 10 bases. Germline V gene data show CDR1 as SNHLY and CDR2 as FYNNEI. This CDR3 region has 15 residues. For the CDR3, the DNA is TGTGCCAGCAGTGAAGGTCTAACGTACACAGATACGCAGTATTTT. Translating gives CASSEGLTYTDTQYF. Supplemented by reference TRBV2 and TRBJ2-3, the full variable domain reads EPEVTQTPSHQVTQMGQEVILRCVPISNHLYFYWYRQILGQKVEFLVSFYNNEISEKSEIFDDQFSVERPDGSNFTLKIRSTKLEDSAMYFCASSEGLTYTDTQYFGPGTRLTVL.

V and J are TRBV6-2 or TRBV6-3 and TRBJ1-4; TRBD1 matches at 9 bases. J gave up 0 bases and V 6 bases, and 5 bases lay outside the gene matches. The CDR3 has 16 residues. Per the germline V gene, CDR1 is MNHEY and CDR2 is SVGEGT. DNA of the CDR3: TGTGCCAGCAGACCGGACAGGGGCTCAACTAATGAAAAACTGTTTTTT. This codes for CASRPDRGSTNEKLFF.

This clonotype has a count of ten or more. V is TRBV7-9 and J is TRBJ2-7, with 9 bases lining up with TRBD2. The ends lost 2 bases at V and 5 bases at J; junction bases unmatched: 1. Per germline, CDR1 SEHNR and CDR2 FQNEAQ (reference sequence). This CDR3 is built from 13 residues. DNA for the CDR3: TGTGCCAGCAGCTTAATAGCGGGAGACGAGCAGTACTTC. Translation: CASSLIAGDEQYF.

This clonotype has a count of ten or more. The V call is TRBV7-2, the J call TRBJ1-4; no clear D. Trimming pared 5 bases from V and 8 bases from J, leaving 12 bases between. The germline V gene has CDR1 SGHTA and CDR2 FQGNSA. The CDR3 spans 13 residues. CDR3 region: CASSHRGDEKLFF. CDR3 DNA sequence: TGTGCCAGCAGCCACCGGGGAGACGAAAAACTGTTTTTT.

This clonotype was seen a few times. The chain's CDR3 is CSAAGSPHSYEQYF. CDR3 coding DNA: TGCAGCGCCGCCGGGTCCCCACACTCCTACGAGCAGTACTTC. This chain joins TRBV29-1 and TRBJ2-7; D uncertain. V lost 7 bases and J 0 bases, leaving 16 bases between the germline ends. The CDR3 extends over 14 amino acids. Germline V CDR1 and CDR2: SQVTM, ANQGSEA.

This chain connects TRBV5-1 to TRBJ2-3; 9 bases map to TRBD1. The CDR3 totals 16 residues. V trimming: 4 bases; J trimming: 6 bases; junction bases outside the gene matches: 12. CDR1 is SGHRS and CDR2 is YFSETQ in the germline V gene. The CDR3: CASSPITGGGADTQYF. In nucleotides, the CDR3 is TGCGCCAGCAGCCCGATTACAGGGGGCGGAGCGGATACGCAGTATTTT.

This clonotype was counted ten times or more. The chain employs TRBV28 and TRBJ1-1, with a possible D match to TRBD1 (6 bases). The CDR3 consists of 15 residues. Germline V lookup: CDR1 MDHEN, CDR2 SYDVKM. Trimming took 7 bases from V and 0 from J, leaving 15 bases between them. CDR3 amino acids: CASTKEDSMNTEAFF. CDR3 bases: TGTGCCAGCACCAAGGAGGACAGCATGAACACTGAAGCTTTCTTT.

This clonotype was detected a few times. V is TRBV7-8 and J is TRBJ2-7; the D gene could be TRBD1 or TRBD2 (5 bases each). The length of the CDR3 is 13 residues. CDR1 is SGHVS, CDR2 FQNEAQ, per germline. V gave up 1 base and J gave up 6 bases, with 10 bases separating them. The CDR3 DNA sequence: TGTGCCAGCAGCTTAGAAATTGGGGGCGAGCAGTACTTC. Protein product: CASSLEIGGEQYF. The variable domain in full, completed from reference TRBV7-8 and TRBJ2-7, reads GAGVSQSPRYKVAKRGQDVALRCDPISGHVSLFWYQQALGQGPEFLTYFQNEAQLDKSGLPSDRFFAERPEGSVSTLKIQRTQQEDSAVYLCASSLEIGGEQYFGPGTRLTVT.

This chain links TRBV19 with TRBJ2-1; a weak D match, TRBD1 (6 bases). CDR1 and CDR2 (germline): LNHDA, SQIVND (reference sequence). This CDR3 contains 12 residues. Trimming pared 8 bases from V and 4 bases from J, leaving 9 bases between. The CDR3 sequence: CASQQGYNEQFF. CDR3 nucleotide sequence: TGTGCCAGTCAACAGGGATACAATGAGCAGTTCTTC.

There are many counts of this clonotype. This sequence joins TRBV30 and TRBJ1-4, with TRBD1 matching 9 bases. Per the germline V gene, CDR1 is GTSNPN and CDR2 is SVGIG (reference sequence). This CDR3 comprises 15 residues. V shed 1 base, J shed 5 bases, and the junction held 5 bases outside the gene matches. CDR3 residues: CAWSDAGTGNEKLFF. The CDR3 DNA sequence: TGTGCCTGGAGTGACGCCGGGACAGGGAATGAAAAACTGTTTTTT.

The table lists this clonotype with many counts. The genes are TRBV28 and TRBJ1-1; D is uncertain. The V gene lost 6 bases and the J gene lost 3 bases, with 17 bases spanning the gap. The CDR3 spans 15 residues. The germline V gene has CDR1 MDHEN and CDR2 SYDVKM. DNA for the CDR3: TGTGCCAGCAGCTTAGATATTCAGGTTTACACTGAAGCTTTCTTT. This codes for CASSLDIQVYTEAFF.

The gene calls are TRBV20-1 and TRBJ2-7; D is unresolved. The CDR3 is 13 amino acids. Germline lookup yields CDR1 DFQATT and CDR2 SNEGSKA (reference sequence). Trimming stripped 6 bases from V and 5 bases from J, with 17 bases between. Written as DNA, the CDR3 is TGCAGTGCCCAAAACTCACCAGCAAACGAGCAGTACTTC. Encoded protein: CSAQNSPANEQYF.

In its sample, this clonotype was seen a few times. Here the CDR3 DNA reads TGTGCCACCAGTGACCCCGCAATAGGGCCCCAGCATTTT. This encodes CATSDPAIGPQHF. The chain joins TRBV24-1 to TRBJ1-5; D unresolved. There are 13 residues in the CDR3. Trimming left V 4 bases short and J 9 bases short, with 12 bases between. Looked up from germline, CDR1 is KGHDR and CDR2 is SFDVKD.

This clonotype came up many times. This rearrangement joins TRBV24-1 to TRBJ2-5; D possibly matches TRBD1 or TRBD2 (6 bases each). Germline V gene data show CDR1 as KGHDR and CDR2 as SFDVKD. The CDR3 extends over 15 amino acids. Trimming removed 1 base at V and 5 bases at J, with 13 bases between. CDR3 coding DNA: TGTGCCACCAGTGATTTCGGCAGGGGAGGCGAGACCCAGTACTTC. This gives the protein CATSDFGRGGETQYF.

There are many counts of this clonotype. The rearrangement links TRBV6-1 to TRBJ1-1; D is possibly TRBD1 (6 bases). Germline CDR1 is MNHNS and CDR2 is SASEGT. V was pared by 9 bases and J by 5 bases, with 19 bases between. This CDR3 comprises 14 residues. The CDR3 loop is CASIGMTGGTEAFF. CDR3 DNA sequence: TGTGCCAGTATAGGCATGACAGGCGGGACTGAAGCTTTCTTT.

About this clonotype itself: This may be a read error, as it is one base from a much larger clone. The rearrangement uses TRBV13 and TRBJ1-6; D gene uncertain. CDR3 length: 13 residues. From germline, CDR1 is PRHDT and CDR2 FYEKMQ (reference sequence). The CDR3 DNA reads as TGTTCCAGCAGCAATCTACATAATTCACCCCTCCACTTT. Translated, it gives CSSSNLHNSPLHF.

This clonotype was seen at least ten times. This chain links TRBV7-2 with TRBJ2-6, with 7 nucleotides matching TRBD1. The J segment lost 0 bases and the V segment lost 5 bases, leaving 16 bases of the junction unmatched. This CDR3 has 20 residues. CDR1 is SGHTA and CDR2 is FQGNSA in the germline V gene. The CDR3 region is CASSPRVPGQQVSGANVLTF. The CDR3 DNA follows: TGTGCCAGCAGCCCGCGAGTCCCGGGACAGCAAGTCTCTGGGGCCAACGTCCTGACTTTC.

V gene TRBV7-8 combines with J gene TRBJ2-5; D unclear. V lost 1 base to trimming and J lost 11 bases, with 20 bases between them. CDR3 length: 15 residues. The germline gives CDR1 SGHVS, CDR2 FQNEAQ. The DNA of the CDR3 is TGTGCCAGCAGCTTAGATTCCCAATCAGGCAGGCCTCAGTACTTC. Protein product: CASSLDSQSGRPQYF. Supplemented by reference TRBV7-8 and TRBJ2-5, the full variable domain reads GAGVSQSPRYKVAKRGQDVALRCDPISGHVSLFWYQQALGQGPEFLTYFQNEAQLDKSGLPSDRFFAERPEGSVSTLKIQRTQQEDSAVYLCASSLDSQSGRPQYFGPGTRLLVL.

The chain recombines TRBV7-3 with TRBJ2-1, with 7 bases matching TRBD2. The CDR3 totals 15 residues. Germline-derived CDR1 and CDR2 are SGHTA and FQGTGA. V lost 5 bases, J lost 5 bases, and 9 bases stayed unmatched. The CDR3 sequence is CASSPSGMVDNEQFF. The CDR3, as DNA: TGTGCCAGCAGCCCGAGCGGGATGGTGGACAATGAGCAGTTCTTC.

The chain uses TRBV5-1 and TRBJ2-7; 8 bases fit TRBD2. The germline CDR1 and CDR2 sequences are SGHRS and YFSETQ. After removal of 2 bases from V and 4 bases from J, the junction contained 8 bases not matched to a gene. This CDR3 has 15 amino acids. The CDR3 protein is CASSFSAGEKYEQYF. The CDR3, as DNA: TGCGCCAGCAGCTTCTCAGCGGGAGAAAAATACGAGCAGTACTTC.

This clonotype was detected many times. V usage is TRBV7-9 and J usage is TRBJ2-7; D is undetermined. CDR3 length: 14 residues. From germline, CDR1 is SEHNR and CDR2 FQNEAQ (reference sequence). V was shortened by 4 bases and J by 3 bases, with 13 bases between the two germline ends. CDR3 coding DNA: TGTGCCAGCAGCTCCTTAGACTCCGTCTACGAGCAGTACTTC. Protein: CASSSLDSVYEQYF.

The chain is built from TRBV19 and TRBJ2-1, with TRBD1 matching over 10 bases. The germline gives CDR1 LNHDA, CDR2 SQIVND (reference sequence). V lost 4 bases and J lost 4; bases outside the gene matches: 16. This CDR3 spans 19 amino acids. CDR3 bases: TGTGCCAGTAGTAAAGCGGGACCGGGACAGGGGACGGGGTACAATGAGCAGTTCTTC. This encodes CASSKAGPGQGTGYNEQFF.

This clonotype has more than one count but fewer than ten. The J gene is TRBJ2-3, the V gene TRBV10-1; D is uncertain. V gave up 2 bases and J gave up 6 bases, with 9 bases separating them. Germline-derived CDR1 and CDR2 are WNHNN and SYGVQD (reference sequence). This CDR3 spans 13 amino acids. The CDR3 DNA reads as TGCGCCAGCAGTGAGGGCTCGGCTGATACGCAGTATTTT. It is translated as CASSEGSADTQYF.